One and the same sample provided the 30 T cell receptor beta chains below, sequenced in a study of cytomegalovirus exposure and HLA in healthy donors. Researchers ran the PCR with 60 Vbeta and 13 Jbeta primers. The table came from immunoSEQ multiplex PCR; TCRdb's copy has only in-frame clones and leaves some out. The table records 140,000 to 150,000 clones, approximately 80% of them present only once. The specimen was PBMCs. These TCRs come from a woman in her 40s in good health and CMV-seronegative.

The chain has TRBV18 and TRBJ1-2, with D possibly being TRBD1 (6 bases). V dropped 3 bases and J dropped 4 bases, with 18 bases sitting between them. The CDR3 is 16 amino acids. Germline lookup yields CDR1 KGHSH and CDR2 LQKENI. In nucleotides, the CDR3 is TGTGCCAGCTCACCGGCGGTTGGGGGCACGGTCTATGGCTACACCTTC. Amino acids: CASSPAVGGTVYGYTF. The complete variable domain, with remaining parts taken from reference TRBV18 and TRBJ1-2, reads NAGVMQNPRHLVRRRGQEARLRCSPMKGHSHVYWYRQLPEEGLKFMVYLQKENIIDESGMPKERFSAEFPKEGPSILRIQQVVRGDSAAYFCASSPAVGGTVYGYTFGSGTRLTVV.

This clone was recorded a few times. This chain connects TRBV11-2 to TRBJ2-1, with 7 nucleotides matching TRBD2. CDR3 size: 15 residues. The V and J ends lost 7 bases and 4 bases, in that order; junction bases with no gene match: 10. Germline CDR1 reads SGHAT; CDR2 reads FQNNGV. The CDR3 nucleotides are TGTGCCAGCAAAAATAGCGGGCAGCTGTACAATGAGCAGTTCTTC. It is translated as CASKNSGQLYNEQFF. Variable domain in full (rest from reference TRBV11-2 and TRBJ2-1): EAGVAQSPRYKIIEKRQSVAFWCNPISGHATLYWYQQILGQGPKLLIQFQNNGVVDDSQLPKDRFSAERLKGVDSTLKIQPAKLEDSAVYLCASKNSGQLYNEQFFGPGTRLTVL.

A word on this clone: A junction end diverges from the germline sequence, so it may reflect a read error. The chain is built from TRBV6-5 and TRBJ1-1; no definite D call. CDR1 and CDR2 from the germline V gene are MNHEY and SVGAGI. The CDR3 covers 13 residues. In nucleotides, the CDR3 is TGTGCCAGCACCACCCAGGCGCCCAGTGGCTTTCGCTTT. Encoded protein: CASTTQAPSGFRF.

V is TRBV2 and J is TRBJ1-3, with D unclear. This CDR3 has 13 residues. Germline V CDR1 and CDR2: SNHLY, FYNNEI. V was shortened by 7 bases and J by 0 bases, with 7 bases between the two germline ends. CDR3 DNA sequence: TGTGCCAGCACAGTGTTCTCTGGAAACACCATATATTTT. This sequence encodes CASTVFSGNTIYF.

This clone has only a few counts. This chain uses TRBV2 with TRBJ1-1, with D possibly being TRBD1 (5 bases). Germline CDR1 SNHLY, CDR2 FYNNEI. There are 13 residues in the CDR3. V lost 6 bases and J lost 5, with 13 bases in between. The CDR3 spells CASSRAQGTEAFF. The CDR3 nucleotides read TGTGCCAGCAGCCGAGCGCAGGGAACTGAAGCTTTCTTT.

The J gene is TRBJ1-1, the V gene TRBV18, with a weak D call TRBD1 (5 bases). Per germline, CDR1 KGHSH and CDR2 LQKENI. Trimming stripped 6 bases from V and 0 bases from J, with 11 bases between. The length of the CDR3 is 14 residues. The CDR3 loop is CASSQDSLNTEAFF. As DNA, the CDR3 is TGTGCCAGCTCTCAAGACAGCCTGAACACTGAAGCTTTCTTT.

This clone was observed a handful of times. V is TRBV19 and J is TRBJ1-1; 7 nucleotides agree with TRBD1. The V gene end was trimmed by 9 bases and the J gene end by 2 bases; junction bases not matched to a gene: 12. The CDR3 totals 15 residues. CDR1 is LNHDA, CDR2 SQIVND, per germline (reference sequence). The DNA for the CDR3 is TGTGCCAGCAGAGACTGGACAGGATTCAACACTGAAGCTTTCTTT. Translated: CASRDWTGFNTEAFF. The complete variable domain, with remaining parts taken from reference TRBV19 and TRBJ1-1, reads DGGITQSPKYLFRKEGQNVTLSCEQNLNHDAMYWYRQDPGQGLRLIYYSQIVNDFQKGDIAEGYSVSREKKESFPLTVTSAQKNPTAFYLCASRDWTGFNTEAFFGQGTRLTVV.

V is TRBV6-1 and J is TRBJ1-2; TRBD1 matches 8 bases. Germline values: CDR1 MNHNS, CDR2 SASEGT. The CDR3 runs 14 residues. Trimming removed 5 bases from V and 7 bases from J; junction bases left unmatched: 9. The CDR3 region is CASSPPGGRGGYTF. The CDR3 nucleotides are TGTGCCAGCAGTCCCCCAGGGGGCCGGGGTGGCTACACCTTC.

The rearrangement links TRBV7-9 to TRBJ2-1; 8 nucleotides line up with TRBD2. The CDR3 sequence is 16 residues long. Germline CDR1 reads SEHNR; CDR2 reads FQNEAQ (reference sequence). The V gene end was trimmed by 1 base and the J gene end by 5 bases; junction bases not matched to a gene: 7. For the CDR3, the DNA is TGTGCCAGCAGCTTAGGTAGCGGGATCTTGAACAATGAGCAGTTCTTC. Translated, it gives CASSLGSGILNNEQFF. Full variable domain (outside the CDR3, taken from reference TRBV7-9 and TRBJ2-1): DTGVSQNPRHKITKRGQNVTFRCDPISEHNRLYWYRQTLGQGPEFLTYFQNEAQLEKSRLLSDRFSAERPKGSFSTLEIQRTEQGDSAMYLCASSLGSGILNNEQFFGPGTRLTVL.

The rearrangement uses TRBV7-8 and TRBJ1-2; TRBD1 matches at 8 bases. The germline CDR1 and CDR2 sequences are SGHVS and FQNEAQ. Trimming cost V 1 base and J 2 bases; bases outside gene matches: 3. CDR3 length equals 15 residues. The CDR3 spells CASSLVPGGNYGYTF. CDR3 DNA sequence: TGTGCCAGCAGCTTAGTCCCAGGGGGCAACTATGGCTACACCTTC.

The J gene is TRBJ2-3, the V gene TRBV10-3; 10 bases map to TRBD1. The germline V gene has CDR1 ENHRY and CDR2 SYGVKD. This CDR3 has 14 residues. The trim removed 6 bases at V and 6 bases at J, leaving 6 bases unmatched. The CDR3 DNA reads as TGTGCCATCAGGGTGACAGGGGGCGCGGATACGCAGTATTTT. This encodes CAIRVTGGADTQYF.

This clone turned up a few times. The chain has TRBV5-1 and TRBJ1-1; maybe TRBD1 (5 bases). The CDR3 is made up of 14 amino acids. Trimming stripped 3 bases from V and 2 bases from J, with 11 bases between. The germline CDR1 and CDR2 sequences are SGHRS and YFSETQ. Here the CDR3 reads CASSWGDPNTEAFF. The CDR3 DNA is TGCGCCAGCAGCTGGGGCGACCCTAACACTGAAGCTTTCTTT.

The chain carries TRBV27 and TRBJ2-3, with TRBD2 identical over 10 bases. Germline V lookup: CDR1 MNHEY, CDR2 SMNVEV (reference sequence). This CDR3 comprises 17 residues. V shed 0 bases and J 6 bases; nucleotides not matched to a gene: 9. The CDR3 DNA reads TGTGCCAGCAGTTTATCGTTCATAGCGGGGGGAGTGGATACGCAGTATTTT. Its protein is CASSLSFIAGGVDTQYF.

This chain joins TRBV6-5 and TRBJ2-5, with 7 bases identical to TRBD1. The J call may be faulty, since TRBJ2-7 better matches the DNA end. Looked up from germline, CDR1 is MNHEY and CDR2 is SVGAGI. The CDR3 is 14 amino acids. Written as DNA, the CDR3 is TGTGCCAGCAGAAAAACAGGGGCAACCTACGAGCAGTACTTC. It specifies CASRKTGATYEQYF.

CDR3 nucleotides: TGTGCCAGCAGCGTAAGAACAGGGGATGGCTACACCTTC. Its translation is CASSVRTGDGYTF. The V and J genes are TRBV9 and TRBJ1-2; TRBD1 agrees at 7 bases. Germline CDR1 and CDR2: SGDLS and YYNGEE. V lost 1 base to trimming and J lost 6 bases; unmatched junction nucleotides: 3. The length of the CDR3 is 13 residues.

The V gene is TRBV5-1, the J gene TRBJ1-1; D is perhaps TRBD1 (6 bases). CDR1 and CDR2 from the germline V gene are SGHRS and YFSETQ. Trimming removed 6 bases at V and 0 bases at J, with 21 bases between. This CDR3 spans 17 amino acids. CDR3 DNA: TGCGCCAGCAACCCCGCGGGGGGCGGGGGAATGAACACTGAAGCTTTCTTT. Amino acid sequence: CASNPAGGGGMNTEAFF.

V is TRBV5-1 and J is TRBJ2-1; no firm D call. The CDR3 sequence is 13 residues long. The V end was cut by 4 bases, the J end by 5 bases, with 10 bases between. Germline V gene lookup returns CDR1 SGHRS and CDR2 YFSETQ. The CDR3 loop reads CASSRSQNNEQFF. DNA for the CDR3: TGCGCCAGCAGCCGTTCACAGAACAATGAGCAGTTCTTC.

The DNA for the CDR3 is TGTGCCAGCAGCCTCGAGGACAGGGGGTCCTACAATGAGCAGTTCTTC. Residues: CASSLEDRGSYNEQFF. The rearrangement joins TRBV7-9 to TRBJ2-1, with TRBD1 identical over 10 bases. The length of the CDR3 is 16 residues. Trimming at V came to 5 bases and at J to 1 base, leaving 5 bases not matched to a gene. Germline CDR1 reads SEHNR; CDR2 reads FQNEAQ (reference sequence).

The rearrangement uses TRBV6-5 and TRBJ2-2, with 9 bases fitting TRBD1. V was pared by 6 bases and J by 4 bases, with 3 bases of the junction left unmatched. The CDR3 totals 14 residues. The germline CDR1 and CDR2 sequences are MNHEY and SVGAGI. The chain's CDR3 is CASSRTGVTGELFF. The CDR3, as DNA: TGTGCCAGCAGCCGGACAGGGGTCACCGGGGAGCTGTTTTTT.

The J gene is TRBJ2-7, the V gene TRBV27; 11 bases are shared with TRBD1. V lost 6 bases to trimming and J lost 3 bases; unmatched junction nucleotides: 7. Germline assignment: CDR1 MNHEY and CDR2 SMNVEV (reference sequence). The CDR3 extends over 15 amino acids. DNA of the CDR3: TGTGCCAGCAGACGAACCGGGACAGGGGGCTACGAGCAGTACTTC. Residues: CASRRTGTGGYEQYF.

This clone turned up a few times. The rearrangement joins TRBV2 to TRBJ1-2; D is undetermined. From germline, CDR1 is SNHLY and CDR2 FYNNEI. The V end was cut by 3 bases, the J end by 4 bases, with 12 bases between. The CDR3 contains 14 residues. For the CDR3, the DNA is TGTGCCAGCAGTGATCGGTCACGGGGCTATGGCTACACCTTC. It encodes CASSDRSRGYGYTF.

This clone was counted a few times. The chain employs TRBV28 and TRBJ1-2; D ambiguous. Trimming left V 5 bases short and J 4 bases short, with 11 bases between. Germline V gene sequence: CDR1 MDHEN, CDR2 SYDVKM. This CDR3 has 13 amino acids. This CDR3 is CASSPLRVYGYTF. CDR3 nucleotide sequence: TGTGCCAGCAGTCCTCTTCGGGTCTATGGCTACACCTTC.

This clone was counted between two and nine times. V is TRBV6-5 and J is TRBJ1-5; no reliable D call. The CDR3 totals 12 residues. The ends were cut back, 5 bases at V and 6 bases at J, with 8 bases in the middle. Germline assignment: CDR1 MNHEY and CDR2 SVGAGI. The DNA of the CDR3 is TGTGCCAGCAGTACAACTAGTCAGCCCCAGCATTTT. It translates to CASSTTSQPQHF.

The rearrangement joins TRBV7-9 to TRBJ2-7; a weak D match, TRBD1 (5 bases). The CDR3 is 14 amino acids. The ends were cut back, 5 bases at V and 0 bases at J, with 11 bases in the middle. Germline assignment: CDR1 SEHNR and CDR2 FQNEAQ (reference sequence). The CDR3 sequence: CASSPRGTSYEQYF. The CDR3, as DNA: TGTGCCAGCAGCCCTAGGGGAACCTCCTACGAGCAGTACTTC.

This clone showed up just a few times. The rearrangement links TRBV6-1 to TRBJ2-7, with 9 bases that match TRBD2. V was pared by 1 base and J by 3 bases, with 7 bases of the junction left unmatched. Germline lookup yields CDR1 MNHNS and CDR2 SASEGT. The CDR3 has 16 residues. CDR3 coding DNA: TGTGCCAGCAGTGAAGGGATTAGCGGGAGTAACTACGAGCAGTACTTC. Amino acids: CASSEGISGSNYEQYF.

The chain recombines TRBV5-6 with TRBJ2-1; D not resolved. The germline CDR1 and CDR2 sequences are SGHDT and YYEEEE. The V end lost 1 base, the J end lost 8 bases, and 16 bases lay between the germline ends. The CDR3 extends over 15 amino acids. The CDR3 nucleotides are TGTGCCAGCAGCTTGCCCATCCGAGGATCGGATGAGCAGTTCTTC. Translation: CASSLPIRGSDEQFF.

The CDR3 sequence: CASGLGTVDSTEAFF. CDR3 DNA: TGTGCCAGCGGCCTGGGGACAGTAGACTCCACTGAAGCTTTCTTT. This chain links TRBV7-9 with TRBJ1-1; 7 bases match TRBD1. The V gene's germline CDR1 is SEHNR and CDR2 FQNEAQ (reference sequence). With V trimmed by 8 bases and J by 4 bases, 13 bases remained unmatched. The CDR3 runs to 15 residues.

Here the CDR3 DNA reads TGTGCCAGCAGCCAAAGACAGGGCAAGATCACTGAAGCTTTCTTT. It translates to CASSQRQGKITEAFF. The rearrangement uses TRBV11-2 and TRBJ1-1; 7 bases are a match to TRBD1. Trimming at V came to 5 bases and at J to 4 bases, leaving 10 bases not matched to a gene. The germline V gene encodes CDR1 SGHAT and CDR2 FQNNGV. CDR3 length: 15 amino acids.

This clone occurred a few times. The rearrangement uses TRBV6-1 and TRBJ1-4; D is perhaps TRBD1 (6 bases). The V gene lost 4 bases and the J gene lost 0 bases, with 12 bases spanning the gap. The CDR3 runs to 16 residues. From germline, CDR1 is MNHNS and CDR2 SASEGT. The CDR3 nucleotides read TGTGCCAGCAGTGTCGACAGGTATTCAACTAATGAAAAACTGTTTTTT. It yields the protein CASSVDRYSTNEKLFF.

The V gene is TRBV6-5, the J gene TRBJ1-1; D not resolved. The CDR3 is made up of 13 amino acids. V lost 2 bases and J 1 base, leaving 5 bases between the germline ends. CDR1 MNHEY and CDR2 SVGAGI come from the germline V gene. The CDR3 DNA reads TGTGCCAGCAGTTACGCGTCGAACACTGAAGCTTTCTTT. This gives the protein CASSYASNTEAFF.